This TCR beta chain is from a study of blood T cell repertoires in COVID-19. About the study: Donors in the United States, Italy and Spain gave samples during acute or convalescent COVID-19. Sample material is recorded as cDNA or gDNA derived from T cells, B-cell-depleted T cells, or PBMCs.

The method was immunoSEQ multiplex PCR; TCRdb's version includes in-frame clones alone and lacks a portion of them. The sample records under 130,000 clones, approximately 87% being singletons. The CDR3 sequence is 15 residues long. Germline V gives CDR1 LNHDA, CDR2 SQIVND (reference sequence). V lost 7 bases to trimming and J lost 1 base, with 13 bases between them. The chain is built from TRBV19 and TRBJ1-4; D ambiguous. The receptor's source is a human donor in a cohort sampled during active or convalescent COVID-19. Sequencing was carried out using peripheral blood. In nucleotides, the CDR3 is TGTGCCAGTACCGGAAAAACGGGAACTAATGAAAAACTGTTTTTT. It encodes CASTGKTGTNEKLFF.